Below, 20 T cell receptor beta chains from the same sample are listed, as sequenced in a study of response to subunit inactivated influenza vaccine. A single record per CDR3 protein comes from TCRdb applying MiXCR to the RT-PCR reads. The data contain hundreds of thousands of distinct CDR3 sequences, more than 15% of them singletons. The material sequenced was PBMCs from blood, taken 11 to 12 days after vaccination. These receptor sequences come from a man between 45 and 60 years old who received an inactivated influenza vaccine.

There are a few counts of this clonotype. This chain links TRBV4-1 with TRBJ2-5; possibly TRBD2 for D (6 bases). Trimming took off 6 bases at V and 5 bases at J, with 16 bases between the two ends. The CDR3 has 14 amino acids. Germline CDR1 MGHRA, CDR2 YSYEKL. CDR3 residues: CASSRIGGGETQYF. The CDR3 nucleotides read TGCGCCAGCAGTCGTATAGGAGGAGGGGAGACCCAGTACTTC.

This clonotype was picked up a small number of times. The V gene is TRBV7-2, the J gene TRBJ2-3; tentatively, D is TRBD2 (7 bases). The length of the CDR3 is 16 residues. CDR1 is SGHTA, CDR2 FQGNSA, per germline. Trimming removed 2 bases at V and 1 base at J, with 13 bases between. The DNA for the CDR3 is TGTGCCAGCAGCTTACTTCCGCGGGGGCGCACAGATACGCAGTATTTT. It translates to CASSLLPRGRTDTQYF.

J is TRBJ2-7 and V is TRBV30, with 7 bases lining up with TRBD2. Per germline, CDR1 GTSNPN and CDR2 SVGIG (reference sequence). This CDR3 region has 16 residues. The V and J ends lost 2 bases and 0 bases, in that order; junction bases with no gene match: 10. This CDR3 is CAWSPPGLFISYEQYF. Here the CDR3 DNA reads TGTGCCTGGAGTCCCCCGGGACTATTTATCTCCTACGAGCAGTACTTC. The whole variable domain, filled in from reference TRBV30 and TRBJ2-7, reads SQTIHQWPATLVQPVGSPLSLECTVEGTSNPNLYWYRQAAGRGLQLLFYSVGIGQISSEVPQNLSASRPQDRQFILSSKKLLLSDSGFYLCAWSPPGLFISYEQYFGPGTRLTVT.

The gene calls are TRBV2 and TRBJ2-1; D possibly uses TRBD1 or TRBD2 (5 bases each). The CDR3 is 15 amino acids. The germline V gene encodes CDR1 SNHLY and CDR2 FYNNEI. Trimming took 7 bases from V and 2 from J, leaving 15 bases between them. DNA for the CDR3: TGTGCCAGCAAACCCGGGACGGCCACCTACAATGAGCAGTTCTTC. This codes for CASKPGTATYNEQFF.

This clonotype came up a few times. The chain joins TRBV20-1 to TRBJ2-7; 7 positions agree with TRBD2. The CDR3 has 15 amino acids. CDR1 and CDR2 (germline): DFQATT, SNEGSKA (reference sequence). After removal of 5 bases from V and 2 bases from J, the junction contained 12 bases not matched to a gene. In DNA, the CDR3 is TGCAGTGCTCCCGTGCGGCGGGGGACGACCTACGAGCAGTACTTC. Its translation is CSAPVRRGTTYEQYF.

This chain joins TRBV3-1 and TRBJ2-7; D ambiguous. Germline lookup yields CDR1 LGHDT and CDR2 YNNKEL (reference sequence). The germline V and J ends were trimmed by 4 bases and 7 bases, with 17 bases remaining between them. The CDR3 is made up of 14 amino acids. The CDR3 reads CASSPHTELGEQYF. As DNA, the CDR3 is TGTGCCAGCAGCCCCCATACCGAGTTGGGGGAGCAGTACTTC.

This clonotype was seen a few times. The chain combines TRBV6-2 or TRBV6-3 with TRBJ2-7, with D tentatively TRBD1 or TRBD2 (5 bases each). Germline V gene data show CDR1 as MNHEY and CDR2 as SVGEGT. This CDR3 is 13 amino acids long. V lost 7 bases to trimming and J lost 4 bases, with 14 bases between them. The CDR3 reads CASTETWGYEQYF. DNA of the CDR3: TGTGCCAGCACCGAGACTTGGGGGTACGAGCAGTACTTC.

This rearrangement joins TRBV12-3 or TRBV12-4 to TRBJ2-3; 10 positions agree with TRBD2. CDR3 length equals 13 residues. V gave up 5 bases and J gave up 6 bases; unmatched junction bases: 2. CDR3 DNA: TGTGCCAGCAGTCGAGCGGGGGGGGATACGCAGTATTTT. It yields the protein CASSRAGGDTQYF.

This clonotype was seen a handful of times. The chain recombines TRBV12-3 or TRBV12-4 with TRBJ2-7; D gene unclear. V shed 2 bases and J shed 4 bases, with 9 bases lying between them. The CDR3 is 13 residues long. This chain's CDR3 is CASSLQDRYEQYF. As DNA, the CDR3 is TGTGCCAGCAGTTTACAGGATAGATACGAGCAGTACTTC.

This sequence joins TRBV20-1 and TRBJ2-1; 10 positions match TRBD2. There are 14 residues in the CDR3. Germline loops: CDR1 DFQATT, CDR2 SNEGSKA (reference sequence). V dropped 3 bases and J dropped 8; count of bases not matched to a gene: 7. The CDR3 sequence: CSASRLAGGDEQFF. The CDR3 coding sequence is TGCAGTGCTAGTAGGTTAGCGGGGGGTGATGAGCAGTTCTTC.

To note about this clonotype: Given a much more abundant clone one base away, this may be a read error. V usage is TRBV6-2 or TRBV6-3 and J usage is TRBJ2-1; 8 bases line up with TRBD2. The CDR3 length is 16 residues. Germline CDR1 is MNHEY and CDR2 is SVGEGT. As DNA, the CDR3 is TGTGCCAGCAGTTATCCCCAAGCGGGGGTGAACAATGAGCATTTCTTC. Residues: CASSYPQAGVNNEHFF.

The chain employs TRBV9 and TRBJ2-1, with 7 bases that match TRBD1. Germline CDR1 and CDR2: SGDLS and YYNGEE. The CDR3 length is 15 residues. Unmatched junction bases numbered 5, after V lost 2 bases and J lost 3 bases. The CDR3 DNA reads TGTGCCAGCAGCGTTGGACAGGACAACTACAATGAGCAGTTCTTC. Encoded protein: CASSVGQDNYNEQFF.

This clonotype came up many times. The chain links TRBV27 to TRBJ2-6; unclear D gene. The V gene's germline CDR1 is MNHEY and CDR2 SMNVEV (reference sequence). Trimming stripped 5 bases from V and 3 bases from J, with 8 bases between. The CDR3 contains 14 residues. The CDR3 is CASSATLGANVLTF. The CDR3 nucleotides are TGTGCCAGCAGTGCCACTCTTGGGGCCAACGTCCTGACTTTC.

The chain employs TRBV18 and TRBJ2-1, with TRBD2 as a possible D gene (5 bases). Deletions cut 4 bases from V and 8 bases from J, with 15 bases between. The CDR3 covers 14 residues. CDR1 is KGHSH and CDR2 is LQKENI in the germline V gene. The CDR3 protein is CASSLSTGSYEQFF. CDR3 nucleotides: TGTGCCAGCTCACTCAGTACGGGGTCTTATGAGCAGTTCTTC.

J is TRBJ1-1 and V is TRBV28; D gene unclear. The CDR3 contains 15 residues. Germline V gene lookup returns CDR1 MDHEN and CDR2 SYDVKM. Trimming took 5 bases from V and 1 from J, leaving 14 bases between them. The CDR3 bases are TGTGCCAGCAGTCCCCTGGACTGGAAGAACACTGAAGCTTTCTTT. Amino acid sequence: CASSPLDWKNTEAFF.

This clonotype was recorded at least ten times. The J gene is TRBJ1-2, the V gene TRBV5-1; D gene unclear. The CDR3 runs to 12 residues. Germline V gene data show CDR1 as SGHRS and CDR2 as YFSETQ. V shed 7 bases and J shed 2 bases, with 9 bases lying between them. The CDR3, as DNA: TGCGCCAGCGGTGGACCCAACTATGGCTACACCTTC. Translated, it gives CASGGPNYGYTF.

This clonotype turned up a few times. The rearrangement links TRBV7-2 to TRBJ2-2, with D tentatively TRBD2 (6 bases). In germline, CDR1 is SGHTA, CDR2 FQGNSA. The CDR3 is made up of 15 amino acids. The V end was cut by 7 bases, the J end by 1 base, with 13 bases between. CDR3 protein: CASNPGLRNTGELFF. CDR3 coding DNA: TGTGCCAGCAACCCGGGACTCCGGAACACCGGGGAGCTGTTTTTT.

This clonotype was picked up many times. The V and J genes are TRBV20-1 and TRBJ2-7; D might be TRBD1 (5 bases). V shed 6 bases and J shed 5 bases, with 17 bases lying between them. Germline V gene sequence: CDR1 DFQATT, CDR2 SNEGSKA (reference sequence). CDR3 length: 13 amino acids. CDR3 bases: TGCAGTGCAAACGCACCAGGGTTCCACGAGCAGTACTTC. Amino acid sequence: CSANAPGFHEQYF.

This clonotype was recorded a few times. The chain has TRBV20-1 and TRBJ2-1; possibly TRBD2 for D (6 bases). The CDR3 covers 15 residues. Looked up from germline, CDR1 is DFQATT and CDR2 is SNEGSKA (reference sequence). V was pared by 7 bases and J by 6 bases, with 22 bases between. CDR3 residues: CSVETRTTGGNEQFF. CDR3 sequence (DNA): TGCAGTGTCGAAACCCGGACAACCGGGGGCAATGAGCAGTTCTTC.

The chain links TRBV12-3 or TRBV12-4 to TRBJ2-7, with D uncertain. The length of the CDR3 is 14 residues. Trimming pared 6 bases from V and 4 bases from J, leaving 16 bases between. CDR3 DNA: TGTGCCAGCAGGGCGACGGTCAGAATGTACGAGCAGTACTTC. Translated, it gives CASRATVRMYEQYF.